This TCR beta chain is from a study of T cell clones after liver transplantation. Findings and limits, study-wide: In most of the 8 subjects, circulating graft-donor-reactive CD4 TCRbeta sequences fell significantly after transplant.

Only in-frame clones appear in the TCRdb table, and some are missing; sequencing was by immunoSEQ multiplex PCR. This table has approximately 10,000 clones, 70% to 75% appearing once. As regards this clone: The antigen is undetermined.

This clonotype was obtained from a human patient who received a liver transplant. Some T cells may possibly be graft donor cells. The sequences come from CD4+ T cells from blood, collected almost 33 months after liver transplant.

CDR3 in amino acids: CASSPEGYNEQFF. The CDR3 DNA reads TGTGCCAGCAGCCCCGAGGGGTACAATGAGCAGTTCTTC. V is TRBV9 and J is TRBJ2-1; D may match TRBD1 or TRBD2 (5 bases each). The V and J ends lost 4 bases and 4 bases respectively, with 9 bases between them. In germline, CDR1 is SGDLS, CDR2 YYNGEE. CDR3 length: 13 amino acids.